Following are 28 T cell receptor beta chains from one sample sequenced in a study of T cells expressing NK-cell markers. TCRdb reworked the 5' RACE reads into one entry per CDR3 protein, no DNA. This table holds 300,000 to 500,000 distinct CDR3 sequences. Material: blood T cells: a sorted CD56 or NKG2C T cell subset, CD4+ or CD8+ T cells, or bulk PBMC T cells (not recorded which). These receptors were collected from a woman aged 50 to 65 in good health.

V and J are TRBV27 and TRBJ2-3. Germline CDR1 is MNHEY and CDR2 is SMNVEV (reference sequence). CDR3 length equals 16 residues. CDR3 residues: CASSPTLSESTDTQYF.

This chain links TRBV25-1 with TRBJ2-3; TCRdb calls TRBD1, which cannot be checked without DNA. The CDR3 runs 13 residues. Germline CDR1 MGHDK, CDR2 SYGVNS. The CDR3 spells CASRTAYTDTQYF.

The V call is TRBV5-8, the J call TRBJ2-7. Per germline, CDR1 SGHTS and CDR2 YDEGEE. The CDR3 totals 15 residues. The chain's CDR3 is CASSSLWPATYEQYF. Based on the CDR3 plus reference TRBV5-8 and TRBJ2-7, the full variable domain is EAGVTQSPTHLIKTRGQQATLRCSPISGHTSVYWYQQALGLGLQFLLWYDEGEERNRGNFPPRFSGRQFPNYSSELNVNALELEDSALYLCASSSLWPATYEQYFGPGTRLTVT.

V gene TRBV10-3 combines with J gene TRBJ2-6. Germline lookup yields CDR1 ENHRY and CDR2 SYGVKD. This CDR3 has 13 residues. CDR3 protein: CAMRDSGANVLTF.

The chain carries TRBV15 and TRBJ1-4; absent DNA, TCRdb's TRBD1 call cannot be checked. The CDR3 length is 15 residues. Germline loops: CDR1 LNHNV, CDR2 YYDKDF (reference sequence). CDR3 amino acids: CATSREGTGGEKLFF.

The chain carries TRBV7-9 and TRBJ2-1; TCRdb indicates TRBD1, and absent DNA this call remains unverified. The CDR3 is 16 amino acids. Germline CDR1 is SEHNR and CDR2 is FQNEAQ (reference sequence). This CDR3 reads CASSSPDRDPYNEQFF.

V and J are TRBV4-1 and TRBJ1-1. From germline, CDR1 is MGHRA and CDR2 YSYEKL. The CDR3 covers 11 residues. CDR3 sequence: CASGWSTEAFF.

The CDR3 sequence is CASSILAGEQNEQFF. The chain has TRBV5-1 and TRBJ2-1; TCRdb outputs TRBD2, but without DNA this stays unchecked. Germline-derived CDR1 and CDR2 are SGHRS and YFSETQ. The CDR3 has 15 residues.

The chain couples TRBV6-5 to TRBJ2-5. The germline gives CDR1 MNHEY, CDR2 SVGAGI. The length of the CDR3 is 15 residues. The CDR3 sequence is CASSYSAARRETQYF.

The V gene is TRBV24-1, the J gene TRBJ2-1. Germline V gene data show CDR1 as KGHDR and CDR2 as SFDVKD. The CDR3 totals 15 residues. CDR3 sequence: CATSDSVGTYNEQFF.

The chain uses TRBV15 and TRBJ2-2; TCRdb proposes TRBD1, but this gene call is untestable without DNA. This CDR3 comprises 13 residues. CDR1 and CDR2 (germline): LNHNV, YYDKDF (reference sequence). The CDR3 protein is CATMGGDTGELFF.

This rearrangement joins TRBV5-1 to TRBJ2-7; TCRdb outputs TRBD1, but without DNA this stays unchecked. CDR3 length equals 16 residues. Per germline, CDR1 SGHRS and CDR2 YFSETQ. The chain's CDR3 is CASSLARDPGRYEQYF.

The chain uses TRBV20-1 and TRBJ2-1; TCRdb reports TRBD2, a call that lacks DNA to check it against. The CDR3 loop spans 14 amino acids. Germline-derived CDR1 and CDR2 are DFQATT and SNEGSKA (reference sequence). The CDR3 spells CSAPRGGRANVQFF.

The chain carries TRBV12-3 or TRBV12-4 and TRBJ2-7; TCRdb proposes TRBD2, but this gene call is untestable without DNA. The length of the CDR3 is 15 residues. This CDR3 reads CASSGELAGVNEQYF.

V is TRBV7-9 and J is TRBJ2-3. Germline V CDR1 and CDR2: SEHNR, FQNEAQ (reference sequence). This CDR3 contains 14 residues. The chain's CDR3 is CATQVLTSTDTQYF.

The rearrangement uses TRBV12-3 or TRBV12-4 and TRBJ1-2; TCRdb gives TRBD1 as the D gene, but with no DNA this cannot be confirmed. CDR3 length equals 15 residues. CDR3 loop: CASSPSRGANYGYTF.

This sequence joins TRBV27 and TRBJ2-3. The germline V gene encodes CDR1 MNHEY and CDR2 SMNVEV (reference sequence). The CDR3 length is 14 residues. The chain's CDR3 is CASSPHPSTDTQYF.

J is TRBJ1-6 and V is TRBV12-3 or TRBV12-4. This CDR3 comprises 17 residues. CDR3 sequence: CASSSSFKGGENSPLHF.

V usage is TRBV25-1 and J usage is TRBJ1-2; the D call from TCRdb, TRBD1, cannot be confirmed without DNA. The CDR3 contains 16 residues. Germline CDR1 is MGHDK and CDR2 is SYGVNS. CDR3 sequence reads: CASSELSAGGGSGYTF.

V gene TRBV28 combines with J gene TRBJ2-7; TCRdb outputs TRBD2, but without DNA this stays unchecked. The germline CDR1 and CDR2 sequences are MDHEN and SYDVKM. This CDR3 has 14 amino acids. The CDR3: CASISSGLIREQYF.

The rearrangement uses TRBV7-9 and TRBJ2-3. This CDR3 comprises 13 residues. Germline lookup yields CDR1 SEHNR and CDR2 FQNEAQ (reference sequence). The CDR3 loop is CASGLGGADTQYF.

The CDR3 here is CASRGSGRAGADTQYF. The chain employs TRBV12-3 or TRBV12-4 and TRBJ2-3; lacking DNA, the TRBD2 call made by TCRdb goes unchecked. This CDR3 has 16 amino acids.

The chain carries TRBV4-1 and TRBJ2-5. The CDR3 runs to 15 residues. Germline-derived CDR1 and CDR2 are MGHRA and YSYEKL. Here the CDR3 reads CASSQEKRFQETQYF.

This chain links TRBV5-1 with TRBJ2-3; as DNA is missing, the TRBD2 call by TCRdb cannot be tested. The germline V gene has CDR1 SGHRS and CDR2 YFSETQ. The CDR3 totals 15 residues. CDR3 protein: CASTPRGPEGDTQYF.

The gene calls are TRBV20-1 and TRBJ2-5; TCRdb designates TRBD1, a call that cannot be tested without DNA. The CDR3 has 15 residues. Germline-derived CDR1 and CDR2 are DFQATT and SNEGSKA (reference sequence). The CDR3 reads CSARDPRGLQETQYF.

The chain joins TRBV19 to TRBJ1-1; TCRdb designates TRBD1, a call that cannot be tested without DNA. The CDR3 sequence is 14 residues long. Germline assignment: CDR1 LNHDA and CDR2 SQIVND (reference sequence). The CDR3 sequence is CASSTGVPHTEAFF.

The rearrangement links TRBV5-1 to TRBJ1-1. The CDR3 is 13 residues long. Germline-derived CDR1 and CDR2 are SGHRS and YFSETQ. CDR3 amino acids: CASSLSETAEAFF. Full variable domain (remainder filled in from reference TRBV5-1 and TRBJ1-1): KAGVTQTPRYLIKTRGQQVTLSCSPISGHRSVSWYQQTPGQGLQFLFEYFSETQRNKGNFPGRFSGRQFSNSRSEMNVSTLELGDSALYLCASSLSETAEAFFGQGTRLTVV.

CDR3: CASSPGRREVMTDTQYF. The chain joins TRBV12-3 or TRBV12-4 to TRBJ2-3; TCRdb names TRBD2, which stays unverified in the absence of DNA. This CDR3 is built from 17 residues.